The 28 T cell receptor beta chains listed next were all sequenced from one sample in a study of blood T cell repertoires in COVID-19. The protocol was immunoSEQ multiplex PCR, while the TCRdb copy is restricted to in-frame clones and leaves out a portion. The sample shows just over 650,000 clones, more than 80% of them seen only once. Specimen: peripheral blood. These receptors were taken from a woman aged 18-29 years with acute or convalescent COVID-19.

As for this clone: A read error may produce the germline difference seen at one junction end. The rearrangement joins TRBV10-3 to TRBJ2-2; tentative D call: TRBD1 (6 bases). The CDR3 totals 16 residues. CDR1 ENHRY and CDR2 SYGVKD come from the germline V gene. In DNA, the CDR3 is TGTGCCACCAGTAGAACAGGGCCCCCGAACACCGGGGAGCTGTTTTTT. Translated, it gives CATSRTGPPNTGELFF.

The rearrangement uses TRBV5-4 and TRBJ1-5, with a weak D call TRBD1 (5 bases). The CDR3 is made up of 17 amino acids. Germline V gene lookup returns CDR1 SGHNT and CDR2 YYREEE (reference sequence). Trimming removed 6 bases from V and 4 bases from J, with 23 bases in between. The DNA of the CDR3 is TGTGCCAGCACCCCTTTTTTATGGATGGGGGGTAATCAGCCCCAGCATTTT. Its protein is CASTPFLWMGGNQPQHF.

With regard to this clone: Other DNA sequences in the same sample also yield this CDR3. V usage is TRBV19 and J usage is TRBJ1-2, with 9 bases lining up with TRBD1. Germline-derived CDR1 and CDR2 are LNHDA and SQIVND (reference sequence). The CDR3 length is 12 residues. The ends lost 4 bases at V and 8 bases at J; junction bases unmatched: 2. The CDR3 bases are TGTGCCAGTAGTACTGGACAGGGGGGCTACACCTTC. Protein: CASSTGQGGYTF.

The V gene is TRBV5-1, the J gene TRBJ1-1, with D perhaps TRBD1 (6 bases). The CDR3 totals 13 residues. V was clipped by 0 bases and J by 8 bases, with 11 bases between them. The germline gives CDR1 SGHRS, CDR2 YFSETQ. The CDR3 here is CASSLAARGEAFF. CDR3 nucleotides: TGCGCCAGCAGCTTGGCCGCCAGGGGAGAAGCTTTCTTT. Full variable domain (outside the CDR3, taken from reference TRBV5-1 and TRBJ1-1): KAGVTQTPRYLIKTRGQQVTLSCSPISGHRSVSWYQQTPGQGLQFLFEYFSETQRNKGNFPGRFSGRQFSNSRSEMNVSTLELGDSALYLCASSLAARGEAFFGQGTRLTVV.

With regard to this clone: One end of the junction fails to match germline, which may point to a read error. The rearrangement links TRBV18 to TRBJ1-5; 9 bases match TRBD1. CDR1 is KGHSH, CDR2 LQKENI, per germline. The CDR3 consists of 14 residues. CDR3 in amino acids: CASSPQGANQPQHF. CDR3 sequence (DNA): TGTGCCAGCTCCCCACAGGGGGCGAATCAGCCCCAGCATTTT.

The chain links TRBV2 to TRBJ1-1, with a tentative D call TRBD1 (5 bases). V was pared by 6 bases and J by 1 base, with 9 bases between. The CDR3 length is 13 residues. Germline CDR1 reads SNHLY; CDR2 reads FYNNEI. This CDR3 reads CASRRDRNTEAFF. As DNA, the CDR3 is TGTGCCAGCAGGCGCGACAGGAACACTGAAGCTTTCTTT.

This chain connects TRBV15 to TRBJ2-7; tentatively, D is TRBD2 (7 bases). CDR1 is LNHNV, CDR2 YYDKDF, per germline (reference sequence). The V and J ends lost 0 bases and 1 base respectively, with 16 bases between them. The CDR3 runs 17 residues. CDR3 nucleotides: TGTGCCACCAGCAGAGATCTATGGGGGGGCGCATCCTACGAGCAGTACTTC. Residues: CATSRDLWGGASYEQYF.

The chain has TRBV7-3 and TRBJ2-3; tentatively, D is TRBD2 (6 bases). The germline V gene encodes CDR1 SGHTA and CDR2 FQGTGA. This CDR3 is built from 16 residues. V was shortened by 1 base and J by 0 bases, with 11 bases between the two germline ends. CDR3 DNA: TGTGCCAGCAGCTTAATAGGCGGGGCTAGCACAGATACGCAGTATTTT. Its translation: CASSLIGGASTDTQYF.

CDR3 nucleotides: TGCGCCAGCAGCCCCCGTAGCGGGGGGGACACAGATACGCAGTATTTT. The encoded protein is CASSPRSGGDTDTQYF. The V call is TRBV4-3, the J call TRBJ2-3; 11 nucleotides agree with TRBD2. With V trimmed by 4 bases and J by 2 bases, 5 bases remained unmatched. This CDR3 contains 16 residues. The germline V gene encodes CDR1 LGHNA and CDR2 YSLEER.

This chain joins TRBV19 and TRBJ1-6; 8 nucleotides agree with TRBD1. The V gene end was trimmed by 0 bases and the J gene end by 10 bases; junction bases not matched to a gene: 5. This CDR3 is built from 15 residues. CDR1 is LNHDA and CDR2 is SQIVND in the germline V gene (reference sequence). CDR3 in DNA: TGTGCCAGTAGTATAGATTGGGGACAGGAGTCACCCCTCCACTTT. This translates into CASSIDWGQESPLHF. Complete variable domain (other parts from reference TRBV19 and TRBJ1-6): DGGITQSPKYLFRKEGQNVTLSCEQNLNHDAMYWYRQDPGQGLRLIYYSQIVNDFQKGDIAEGYSVSREKKESFPLTVTSAQKNPTAFYLCASSIDWGQESPLHFGNGTRLTVT.

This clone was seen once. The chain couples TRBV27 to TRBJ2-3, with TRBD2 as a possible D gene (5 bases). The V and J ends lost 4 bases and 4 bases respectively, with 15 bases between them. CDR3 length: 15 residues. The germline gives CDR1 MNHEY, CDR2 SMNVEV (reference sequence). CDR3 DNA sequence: TGTGCCAGCAGTTCAGTATCGAGAGGGCCAGATACGCAGTATTTT. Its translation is CASSSVSRGPDTQYF.

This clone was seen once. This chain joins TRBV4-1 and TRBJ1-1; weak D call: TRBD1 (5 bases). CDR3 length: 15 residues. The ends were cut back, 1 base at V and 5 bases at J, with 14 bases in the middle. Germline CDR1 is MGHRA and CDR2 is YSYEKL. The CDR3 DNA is TGCGCCAGCAGCCAAGCTGGACGGGGGAGTACTGAAGCTTTCTTT. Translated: CASSQAGRGSTEAFF.

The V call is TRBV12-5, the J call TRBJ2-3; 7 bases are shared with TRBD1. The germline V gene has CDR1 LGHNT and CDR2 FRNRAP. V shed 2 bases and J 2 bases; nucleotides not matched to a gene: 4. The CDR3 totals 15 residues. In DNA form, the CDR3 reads TGTGCTAGTGGTTTGAGGGGGCCCAACACAGATACGCAGTATTTT. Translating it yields CASGLRGPNTDTQYF. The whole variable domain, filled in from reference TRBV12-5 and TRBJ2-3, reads DARVTQTPRHKVTEMGQEVTMRCQPILGHNTVFWYRQTMMQGLELLAYFRNRAPLDDSGMPKDRFSAEMPDATLATLKIQPSEPRDSAVYFCASGLRGPNTDTQYFGPGTRLTVL.

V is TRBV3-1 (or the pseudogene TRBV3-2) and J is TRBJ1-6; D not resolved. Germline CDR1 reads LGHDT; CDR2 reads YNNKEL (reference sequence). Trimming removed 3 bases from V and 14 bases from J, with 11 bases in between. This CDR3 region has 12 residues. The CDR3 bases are TGTGCCAGCAGCCACGACTCCTGGGCCCTCCACTTT. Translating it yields CASSHDSWALHF.

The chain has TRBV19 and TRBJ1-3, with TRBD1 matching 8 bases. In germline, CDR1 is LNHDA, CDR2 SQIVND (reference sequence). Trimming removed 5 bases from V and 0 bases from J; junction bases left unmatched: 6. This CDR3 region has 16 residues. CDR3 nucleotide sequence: TGTGCCAGTAGTCCGGGACAGGAATCCTCTGGAAACACCATATATTTT. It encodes CASSPGQESSGNTIYF.

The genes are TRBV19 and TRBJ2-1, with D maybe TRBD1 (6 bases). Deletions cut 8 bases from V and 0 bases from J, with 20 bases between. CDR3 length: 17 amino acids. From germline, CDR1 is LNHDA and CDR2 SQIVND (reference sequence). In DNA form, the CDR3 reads TGTGCCAGTTTGGATGGAAGGGGACACAGCTCCTACAATGAGCAGTTCTTC. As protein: CASLDGRGHSSYNEQFF.

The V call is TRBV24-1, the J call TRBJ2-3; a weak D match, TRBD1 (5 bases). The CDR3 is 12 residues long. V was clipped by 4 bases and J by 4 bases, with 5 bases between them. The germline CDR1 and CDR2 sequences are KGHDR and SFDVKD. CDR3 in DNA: TGTGCCACCAGTGAGACAGCAGATACGCAGTATTTT. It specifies CATSETADTQYF.

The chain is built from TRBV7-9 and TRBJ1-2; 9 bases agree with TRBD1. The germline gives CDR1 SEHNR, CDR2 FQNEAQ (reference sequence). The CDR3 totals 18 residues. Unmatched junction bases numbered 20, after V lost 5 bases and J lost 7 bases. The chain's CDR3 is CASSPKGLNRGHLFGYTF. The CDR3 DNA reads TGTGCCAGCAGCCCAAAAGGTCTTAACAGGGGGCATCTATTTGGCTACACCTTC.

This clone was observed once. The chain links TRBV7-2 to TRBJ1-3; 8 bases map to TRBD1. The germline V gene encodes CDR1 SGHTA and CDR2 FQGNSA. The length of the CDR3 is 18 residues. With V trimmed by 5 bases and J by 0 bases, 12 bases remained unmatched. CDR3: CASSLRAGQAISGNTIYF. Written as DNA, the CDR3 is TGTGCCAGCAGCCTACGGGCGGGACAGGCGATCTCTGGAAACACCATATATTTT.

CDR3: CASSLDGGAYEQYF. Here the CDR3 DNA reads TGTGCCAGCAGTTTAGACGGGGGGGCGTACGAGCAGTACTTC. This chain uses TRBV28 with TRBJ2-7; 8 nucleotides agree with TRBD2. The ends lost 2 bases at V and 4 bases at J; junction bases unmatched: 4. Per germline, CDR1 MDHEN and CDR2 SYDVKM. The length of the CDR3 is 14 residues.

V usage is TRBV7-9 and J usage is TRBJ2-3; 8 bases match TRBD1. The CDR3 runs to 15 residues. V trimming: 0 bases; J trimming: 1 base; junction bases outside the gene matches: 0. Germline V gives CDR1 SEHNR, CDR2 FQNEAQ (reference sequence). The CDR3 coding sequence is TGTGCCAGCAGCTTAGCGGGACAGGGCACAGATACGCAGTATTTT. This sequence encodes CASSLAGQGTDTQYF.

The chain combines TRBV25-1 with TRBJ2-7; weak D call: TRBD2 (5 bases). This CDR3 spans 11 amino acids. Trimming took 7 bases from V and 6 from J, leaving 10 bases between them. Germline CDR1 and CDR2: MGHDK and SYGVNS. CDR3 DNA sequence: TGTGCCAGCACGGAGGTGGGCGAGCAGTACTTC. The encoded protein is CASTEVGEQYF.

CDR3 in amino acids: CATSRDGNEKLFF. CDR3 sequence (DNA): TGTGCCACCAGCAGAGACGGGAATGAAAAACTGTTTTTT. The chain is built from TRBV15 and TRBJ1-4; D is undetermined. CDR1 LNHNV and CDR2 YYDKDF come from the germline V gene (reference sequence). The CDR3 loop spans 13 amino acids. V was shortened by 0 bases and J by 5 bases, with 4 bases between the two germline ends.

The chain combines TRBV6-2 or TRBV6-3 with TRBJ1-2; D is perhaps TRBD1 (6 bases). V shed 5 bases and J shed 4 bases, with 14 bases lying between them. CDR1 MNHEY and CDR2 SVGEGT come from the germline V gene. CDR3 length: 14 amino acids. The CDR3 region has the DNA TGTGCCAGCAGTACAGGGCGCACGGGCTATGGCTACACCTTC. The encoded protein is CASSTGRTGYGYTF.

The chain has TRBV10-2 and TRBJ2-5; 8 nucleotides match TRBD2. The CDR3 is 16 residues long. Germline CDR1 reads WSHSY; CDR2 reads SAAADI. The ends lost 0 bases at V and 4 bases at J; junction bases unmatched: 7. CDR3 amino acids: CASSESFPGLGETQYF. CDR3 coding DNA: TGCGCCAGCAGTGAGTCATTTCCGGGACTAGGAGAGACCCAGTACTTC.

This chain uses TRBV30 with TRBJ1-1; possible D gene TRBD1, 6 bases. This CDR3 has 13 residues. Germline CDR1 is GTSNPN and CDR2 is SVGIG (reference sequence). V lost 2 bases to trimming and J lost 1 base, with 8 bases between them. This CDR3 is CAWSSGENTEAFF. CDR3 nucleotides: TGTGCCTGGAGTTCAGGGGAGAACACTGAAGCTTTCTTT.

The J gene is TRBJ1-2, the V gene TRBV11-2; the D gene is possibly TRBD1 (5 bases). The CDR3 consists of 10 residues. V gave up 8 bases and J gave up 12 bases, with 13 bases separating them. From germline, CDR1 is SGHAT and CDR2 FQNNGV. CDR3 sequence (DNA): TGTGCCAGCGGGGCTATGGGGAACACCTTC. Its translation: CASGAMGNTF. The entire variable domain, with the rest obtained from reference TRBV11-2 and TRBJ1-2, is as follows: EAGVAQSPRYKIIEKRQSVAFWCNPISGHATLYWYQQILGQGPKLLIQFQNNGVVDDSQLPKDRFSAERLKGVDSTLKIQPAKLEDSAVYLCASGAMGNTFGSGTRLTVV.

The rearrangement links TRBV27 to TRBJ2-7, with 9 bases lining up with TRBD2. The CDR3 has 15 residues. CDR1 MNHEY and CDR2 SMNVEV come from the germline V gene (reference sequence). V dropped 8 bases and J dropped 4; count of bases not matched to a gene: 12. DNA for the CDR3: TGTGCCAGCCGGGAGGCTAGCGGGGTCCTTTACGAGCAGTACTTC. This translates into CASREASGVLYEQYF.